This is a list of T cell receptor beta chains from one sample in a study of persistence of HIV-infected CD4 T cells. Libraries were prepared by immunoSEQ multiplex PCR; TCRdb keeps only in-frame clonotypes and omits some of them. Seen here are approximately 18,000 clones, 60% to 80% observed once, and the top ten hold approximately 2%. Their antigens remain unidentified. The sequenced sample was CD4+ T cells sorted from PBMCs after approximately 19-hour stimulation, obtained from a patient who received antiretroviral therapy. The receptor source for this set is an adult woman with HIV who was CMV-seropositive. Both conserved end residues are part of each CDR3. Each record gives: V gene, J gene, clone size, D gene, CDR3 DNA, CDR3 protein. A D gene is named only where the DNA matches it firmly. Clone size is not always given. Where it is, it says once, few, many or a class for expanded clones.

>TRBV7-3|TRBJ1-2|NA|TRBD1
TGTGCCAGCAGCCCGGGACAGGGTTGGGACTATGGCTACACCTTC
CASSPGQGWDYGYTF
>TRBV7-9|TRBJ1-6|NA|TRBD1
TGTGCCAGCAGCCGGACAGGGGGATATAATTCACCCCTCCACTTT
CASSRTGGYNSPLHF
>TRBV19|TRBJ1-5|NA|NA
TGTGCCAGTAGTATAGCGGCGATGGGGAACAATCAGCCCCAGCATTTT
CASSIAAMGNNQPQHF
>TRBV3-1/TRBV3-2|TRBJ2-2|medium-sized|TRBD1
TGTGCCAGCAGCGCCGCCGGGACAGGGATTGCCGGGGAGCTGTTTTTT
CASSAAGTGIAGELFF
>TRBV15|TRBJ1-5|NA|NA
TGTGCCACCAGCACCAGGGATAGCAATCAGCCCCAGCATTTT
CATSTRDSNQPQHF
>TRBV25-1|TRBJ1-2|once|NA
TGTGCCAGCAGTGGTTCCCCCGGGGCTGGCTACACCTTC
CASSGSPGAGYTF
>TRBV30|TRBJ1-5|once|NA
TGTGCCTGGAGTAGGCAGGACAATCAGCCCCAGCATTTT
CAWSRQDNQPQHF
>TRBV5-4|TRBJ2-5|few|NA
TGTGCCAGCAGCGGAACCGGGACTGGGGCGGTGGTGACCCAGTACTTC
CASSGTGTGAVVTQYF
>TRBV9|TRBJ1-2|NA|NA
TGTGCCAGCAGCCCCAAGCCCCTCTATGGCTACACCTTC
CASSPKPLYGYTF
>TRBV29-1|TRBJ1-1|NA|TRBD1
TGCAGCGTCTACAGGGGGCCGAAAACTGAAGCTTTCTTT
CSVYRGPKTEAFF
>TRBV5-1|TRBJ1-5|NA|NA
TGCGCCAGCAGCTTGGACGGCAGCTTAGAACAGCCCCAGCATTTT
CASSLDGSLEQPQHF
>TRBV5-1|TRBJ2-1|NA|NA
TGCGCCAGCAGCTTCAGGGCTGGGAATGAGCAGTTCTTC
CASSFRAGNEQFF
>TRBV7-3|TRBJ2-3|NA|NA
TGTGCCAGCAGCTTATACCCCACAGATACGCAGTATTTT
CASSLYPTDTQYF
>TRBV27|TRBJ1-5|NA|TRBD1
TGTGCCAGCAGATCACACGGACAGGGCGCTCAGCCCCAGCATTTT
CASRSHGQGAQPQHF
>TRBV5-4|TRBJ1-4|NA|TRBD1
TGTGCCAGCAGCTTGCCAGGGGGTAATGAAAAACTGTTTTTT
CASSLPGGNEKLFF
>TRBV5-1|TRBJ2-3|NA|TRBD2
TGCGCCAGCAGCTCATGGACTAGCGGGGGAATCCCAGATACGCAGTATTTT
CASSSWTSGGIPDTQYF
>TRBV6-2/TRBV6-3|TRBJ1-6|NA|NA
TGTGCCAGCAGCCGAGACAGAAATTCACCCCTCCACTTT
CASSRDRNSPLHF